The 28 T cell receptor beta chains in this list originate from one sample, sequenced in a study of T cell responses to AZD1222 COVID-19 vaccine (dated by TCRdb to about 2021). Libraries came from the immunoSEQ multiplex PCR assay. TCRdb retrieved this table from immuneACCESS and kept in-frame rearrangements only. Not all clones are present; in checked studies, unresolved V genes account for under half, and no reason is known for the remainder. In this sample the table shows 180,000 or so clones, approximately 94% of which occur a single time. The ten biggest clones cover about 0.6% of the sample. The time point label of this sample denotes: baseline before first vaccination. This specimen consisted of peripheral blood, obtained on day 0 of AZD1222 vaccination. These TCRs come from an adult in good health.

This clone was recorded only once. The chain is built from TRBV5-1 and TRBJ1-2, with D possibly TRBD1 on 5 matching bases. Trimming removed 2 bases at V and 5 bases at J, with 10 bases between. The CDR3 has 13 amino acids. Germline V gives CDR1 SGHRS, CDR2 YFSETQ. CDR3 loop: CASSLGGEYGYTF. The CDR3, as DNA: TGCGCCAGCAGCTTAGGAGGGGAGTATGGCTACACCTTC.

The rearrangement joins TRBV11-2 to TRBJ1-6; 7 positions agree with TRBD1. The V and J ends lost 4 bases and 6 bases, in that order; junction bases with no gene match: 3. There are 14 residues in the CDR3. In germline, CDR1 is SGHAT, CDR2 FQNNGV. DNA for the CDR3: TGTGCCAGCAGCTCGCCAGGGGGTAATTCACCCCTCCACTTT. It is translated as CASSSPGGNSPLHF.

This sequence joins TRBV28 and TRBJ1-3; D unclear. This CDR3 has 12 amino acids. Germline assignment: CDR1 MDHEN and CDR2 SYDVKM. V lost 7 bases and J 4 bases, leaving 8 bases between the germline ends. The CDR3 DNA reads TGTGCCAGCACCATTACAGGAAACACCATATATTTT. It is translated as CASTITGNTIYF. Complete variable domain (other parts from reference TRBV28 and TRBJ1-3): DVKVTQSSRYLVKRTGEKVFLECVQDMDHENMFWYRQDPGLGLRLIYFSYDVKMKEKGDIPEGYSVSREKKERFSLILESASTNQTSMYLCASTITGNTIYFGEGSWLTVV.

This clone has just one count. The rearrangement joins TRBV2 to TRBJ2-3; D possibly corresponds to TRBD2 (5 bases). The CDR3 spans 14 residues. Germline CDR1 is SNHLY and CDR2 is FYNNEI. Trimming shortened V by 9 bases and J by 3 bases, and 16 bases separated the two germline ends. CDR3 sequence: CASTGGVRTDTQYF. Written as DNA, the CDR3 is TGTGCCAGTACCGGAGGAGTGAGGACAGATACGCAGTATTTT.

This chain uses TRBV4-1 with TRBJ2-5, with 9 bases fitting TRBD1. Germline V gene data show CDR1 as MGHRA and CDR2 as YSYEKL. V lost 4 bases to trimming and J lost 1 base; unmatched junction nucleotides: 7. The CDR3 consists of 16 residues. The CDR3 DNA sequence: TGCGCCAGCAGCCCAAGTAGGGGACAGGGCCAAGAGACCCAGTACTTC. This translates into CASSPSRGQGQETQYF.

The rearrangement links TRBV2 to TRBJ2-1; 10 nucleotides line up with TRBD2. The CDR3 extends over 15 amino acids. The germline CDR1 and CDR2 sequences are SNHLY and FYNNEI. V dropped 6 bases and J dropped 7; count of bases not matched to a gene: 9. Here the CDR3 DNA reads TGTGCCAGCAGGGAGCGGGAGGGCCGTGGAAATGAGCAGTTCTTC. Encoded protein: CASREREGRGNEQFF. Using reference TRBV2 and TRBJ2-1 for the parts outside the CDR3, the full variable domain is EPEVTQTPSHQVTQMGQEVILRCVPISNHLYFYWYRQILGQKVEFLVSFYNNEISEKSEIFDDQFSVERPDGSNFTLKIRSTKLEDSAMYFCASREREGRGNEQFFGPGTRLTVL.

CDR3 protein: CAWSVRQGGTEAFF. In DNA, the CDR3 is TGTGCCTGGAGTGTAAGGCAGGGCGGGACTGAAGCTTTCTTT. The chain uses TRBV30 and TRBJ1-1; D perhaps matches TRBD1 (5 bases). The V gene's germline CDR1 is GTSNPN and CDR2 SVGIG (reference sequence). This CDR3 is built from 14 residues. V was pared by 0 bases and J by 5 bases, with 13 bases between.

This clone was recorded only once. CDR3 residues: CASSLMVNTEAFF. CDR3 nucleotides: TGTGCCAGCAGCTTAATGGTGAACACTGAAGCTTTCTTT. The rearrangement links TRBV11-2 to TRBJ1-1; D is uncertain. The CDR3 contains 13 residues. Trimming left V 2 bases short and J 0 bases short, with 4 bases between. Germline-derived CDR1 and CDR2 are SGHAT and FQNNGV.

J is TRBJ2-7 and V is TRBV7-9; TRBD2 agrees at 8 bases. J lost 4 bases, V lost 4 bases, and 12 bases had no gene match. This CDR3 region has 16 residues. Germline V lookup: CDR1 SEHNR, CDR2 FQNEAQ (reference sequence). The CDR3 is CASSSSSGQIGYEQYF. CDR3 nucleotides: TGTGCCAGCAGCTCTTCTAGCGGGCAAATCGGGTACGAGCAGTACTTC.

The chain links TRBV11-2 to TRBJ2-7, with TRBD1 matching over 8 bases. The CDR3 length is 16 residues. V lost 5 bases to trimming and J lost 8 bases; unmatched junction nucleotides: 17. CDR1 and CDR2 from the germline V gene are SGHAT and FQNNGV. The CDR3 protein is CASSPRPDRDNEKQYF. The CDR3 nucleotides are TGTGCCAGCAGCCCGCGCCCGGACAGGGATAACGAGAAGCAGTACTTC.

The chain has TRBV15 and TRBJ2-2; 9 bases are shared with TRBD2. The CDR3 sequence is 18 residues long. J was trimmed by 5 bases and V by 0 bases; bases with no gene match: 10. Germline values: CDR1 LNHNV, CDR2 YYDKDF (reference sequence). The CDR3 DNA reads TGTGCCACCAGCAGAGATGGAAGCGGGAGGAAGCAGACCGGGGAGCTGTTTTTT. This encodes CATSRDGSGRKQTGELFF.

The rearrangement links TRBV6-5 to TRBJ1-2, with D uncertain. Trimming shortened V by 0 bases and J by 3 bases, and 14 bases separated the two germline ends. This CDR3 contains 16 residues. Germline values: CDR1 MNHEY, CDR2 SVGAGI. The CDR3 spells CASSYSPTVSDYGYTF. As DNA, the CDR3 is TGTGCCAGCAGTTACTCCCCTACAGTCTCAGACTATGGCTACACCTTC.

This chain's CDR3 is CASNPAGSVTEAFF. Here the CDR3 DNA reads TGTGCCAGCAACCCAGCGGGCAGCGTAACTGAAGCTTTCTTT. V gene TRBV7-2 combines with J gene TRBJ1-1; D call uncertain. This CDR3 is 14 amino acids long. V shed 7 bases and J shed 5 bases, with 17 bases lying between them. The germline CDR1 and CDR2 sequences are SGHTA and FQGNSA.

CDR3 nucleotide sequence: TGTGCCAGTAGTACCGACAGGGGGGTACACAATGAGCAGTTCTTC. It encodes CASSTDRGVHNEQFF. V and J are TRBV19 and TRBJ2-1; 9 bases match TRBD1. Germline trimming cut 4 bases from V and 5 bases from J; bases unmatched to any gene: 6. The germline gives CDR1 LNHDA, CDR2 SQIVND (reference sequence). The CDR3 spans 15 residues.

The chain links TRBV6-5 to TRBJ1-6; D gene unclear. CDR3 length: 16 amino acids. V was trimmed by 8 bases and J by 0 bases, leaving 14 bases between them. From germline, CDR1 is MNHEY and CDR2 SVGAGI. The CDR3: CASGFSEPSYNSPLHF. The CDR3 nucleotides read TGTGCCAGCGGTTTTTCGGAGCCCTCCTATAATTCACCCCTCCACTTT.

CDR3 coding DNA: TGTGCCTGGAGCAGGGCCCCTAAGGACACTGAAGCTTTCTTT. This translates into CAWSRAPKDTEAFF. This chain uses TRBV30 with TRBJ1-1; weak D call: TRBD1 (5 bases). Per the germline V gene, CDR1 is GTSNPN and CDR2 is SVGIG (reference sequence). Trimming shortened V by 3 bases and J by 3 bases, and 14 bases separated the two germline ends. The CDR3 extends over 14 amino acids.

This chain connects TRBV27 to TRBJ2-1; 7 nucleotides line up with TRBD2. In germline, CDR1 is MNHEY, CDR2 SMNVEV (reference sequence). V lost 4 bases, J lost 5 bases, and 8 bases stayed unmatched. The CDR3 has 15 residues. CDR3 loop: CASSSFPSGNNEQFF. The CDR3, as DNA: TGTGCCAGCAGTTCCTTCCCTAGCGGAAACAATGAGCAGTTCTTC.

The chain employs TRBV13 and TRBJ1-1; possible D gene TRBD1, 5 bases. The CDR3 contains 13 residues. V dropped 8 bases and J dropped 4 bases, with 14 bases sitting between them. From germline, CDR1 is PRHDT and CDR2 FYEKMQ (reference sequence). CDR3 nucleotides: TGTGCCAGCGGGGGATTGGGGGGCACTGAAGCTTTCTTT. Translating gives CASGGLGGTEAFF.

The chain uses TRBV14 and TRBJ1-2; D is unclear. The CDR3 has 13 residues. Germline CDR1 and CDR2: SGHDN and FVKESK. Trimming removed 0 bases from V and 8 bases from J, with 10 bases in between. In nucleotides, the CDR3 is TGTGCCAGCAGCCAAGATCGTAGAAGCGGCTACACCTTC. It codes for CASSQDRRSGYTF. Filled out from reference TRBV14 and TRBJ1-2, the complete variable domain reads EAGVTQFPSHSVIEKGQTVTLRCDPISGHDNLYWYRRVMGKEIKFLLHFVKESKQDESGMPNNRFLAERTGGTYSTLKVQPAELEDSGVYFCASSQDRRSGYTFGSGTRLTVV.

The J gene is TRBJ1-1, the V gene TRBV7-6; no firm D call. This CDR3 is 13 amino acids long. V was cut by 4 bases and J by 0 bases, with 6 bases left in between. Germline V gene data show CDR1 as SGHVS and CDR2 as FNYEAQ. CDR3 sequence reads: CASSSLVNTEAFF. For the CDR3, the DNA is TGTGCCAGCAGCTCCCTAGTGAACACTGAAGCTTTCTTT. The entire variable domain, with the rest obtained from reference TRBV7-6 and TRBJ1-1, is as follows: GAGVSQSPRYKVTKRGQDVALRCDPISGHVSLYWYRQALGQGPEFLTYFNYEAQQDKSGLPNDRFSAERPEGSISTLTIQRTEQRDSAMYRCASSSLVNTEAFFGQGTRLTVV.

CDR3 nucleotides: TGTGCCAGCGGAGTAGTACGCAATGAGCAGTTCTTC. Translation: CASGVVRNEQFF. The chain is built from TRBV2 and TRBJ2-1; D gene ambiguous. The length of the CDR3 is 12 residues. Per germline, CDR1 SNHLY and CDR2 FYNNEI. With 8 bases removed from V and 6 bases from J, the gap between germline ends came to 11 bases.

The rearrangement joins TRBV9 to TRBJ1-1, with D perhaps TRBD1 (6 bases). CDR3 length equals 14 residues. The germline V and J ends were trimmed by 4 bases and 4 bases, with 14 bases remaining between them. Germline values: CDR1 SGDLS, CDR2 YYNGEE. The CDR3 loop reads CASSPLRGLTEAFF. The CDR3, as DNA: TGTGCCAGCAGCCCTCTCCGGGGGCTCACTGAAGCTTTCTTT.

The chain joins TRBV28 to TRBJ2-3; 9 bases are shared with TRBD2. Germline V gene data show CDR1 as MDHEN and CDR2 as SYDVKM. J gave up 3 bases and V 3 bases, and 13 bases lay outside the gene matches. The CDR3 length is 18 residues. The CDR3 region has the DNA TGTGCCAGCAGTTTGCCTAGCGGGATTAAGGGGAAAACAGATACGCAGTATTTT. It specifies CASSLPSGIKGKTDTQYF. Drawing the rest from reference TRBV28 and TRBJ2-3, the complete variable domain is DVKVTQSSRYLVKRTGEKVFLECVQDMDHENMFWYRQDPGLGLRLIYFSYDVKMKEKGDIPEGYSVSREKKERFSLILESASTNQTSMYLCASSLPSGIKGKTDTQYFGPGTRLTVL.

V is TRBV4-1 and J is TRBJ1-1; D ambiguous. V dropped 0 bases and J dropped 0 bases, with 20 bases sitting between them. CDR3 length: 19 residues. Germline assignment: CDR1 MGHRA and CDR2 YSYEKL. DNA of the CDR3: TGCGCCAGCAGCCAAGATGGAGCGGCGGAGGCATACTTGAACACTGAAGCTTTCTTT. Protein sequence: CASSQDGAAEAYLNTEAFF.

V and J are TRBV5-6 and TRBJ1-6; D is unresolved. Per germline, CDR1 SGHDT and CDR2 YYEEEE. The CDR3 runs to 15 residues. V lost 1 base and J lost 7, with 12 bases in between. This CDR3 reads CASSLSGLDNSPLHF. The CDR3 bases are TGTGCCAGCAGCTTGTCCGGGCTAGACAATTCACCCCTCCACTTT.

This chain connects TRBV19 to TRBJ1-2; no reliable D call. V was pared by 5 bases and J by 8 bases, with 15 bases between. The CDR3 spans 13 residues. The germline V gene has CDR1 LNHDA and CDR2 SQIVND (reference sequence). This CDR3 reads CASSALGTVGYTF. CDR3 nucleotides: TGTGCCAGTAGTGCCTTGGGAACAGTGGGCTACACCTTC.

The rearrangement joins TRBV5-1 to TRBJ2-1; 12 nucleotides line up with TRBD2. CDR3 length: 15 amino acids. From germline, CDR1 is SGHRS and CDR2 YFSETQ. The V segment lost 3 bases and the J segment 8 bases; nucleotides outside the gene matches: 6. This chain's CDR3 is CASSSGLAGIDEQFF. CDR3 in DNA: TGCGCCAGCAGCTCCGGACTAGCGGGGATTGATGAGCAGTTCTTC.

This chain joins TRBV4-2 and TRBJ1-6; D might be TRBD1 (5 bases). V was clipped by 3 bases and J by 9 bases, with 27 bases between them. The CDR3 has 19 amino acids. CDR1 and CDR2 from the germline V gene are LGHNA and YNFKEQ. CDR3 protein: CASSQRVIRQPAIVSPLHF. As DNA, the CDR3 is TGTGCCAGCAGCCAGCGCGTTATCCGACAGCCCGCCATCGTTTCACCCCTCCACTTT.